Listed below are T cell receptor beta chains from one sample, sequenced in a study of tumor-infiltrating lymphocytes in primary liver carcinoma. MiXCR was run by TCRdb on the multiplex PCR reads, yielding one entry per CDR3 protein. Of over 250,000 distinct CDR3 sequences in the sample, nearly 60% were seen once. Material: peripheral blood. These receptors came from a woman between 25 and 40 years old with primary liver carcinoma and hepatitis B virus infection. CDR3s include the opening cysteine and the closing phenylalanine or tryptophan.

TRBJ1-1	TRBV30	CAWSTGPSPAFF
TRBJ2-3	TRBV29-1	CSAPSGLAGNTDMPYF
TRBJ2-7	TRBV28	CASKRGGNSYEQYF
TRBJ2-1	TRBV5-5	CASSLRDFYNEQFF
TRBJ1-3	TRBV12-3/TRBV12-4	CASSWTAPRNTIYF
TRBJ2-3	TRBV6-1	CAVEGEHIDTQYF
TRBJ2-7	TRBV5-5	CASSSDTLVSYEQYF
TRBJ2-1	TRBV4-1	CASSQDEGAGRNGQFF
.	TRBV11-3	CASSLTQAGAADTQHF
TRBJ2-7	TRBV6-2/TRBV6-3	CVSSALGYEQYF
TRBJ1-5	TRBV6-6	CASIPGTGGSNQPQHF
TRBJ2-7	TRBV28	CASRPDGGSSLSYEQYF
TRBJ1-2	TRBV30	CAWSVRLEGYGYTF
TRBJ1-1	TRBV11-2	CASSSLHRGGTEAFF
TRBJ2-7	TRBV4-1	CASSQDGVRNLYEQYF
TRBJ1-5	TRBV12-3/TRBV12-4	CASSFAPVEPQHF
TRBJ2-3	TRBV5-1	CASSSEGARRADTQYF
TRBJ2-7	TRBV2	CASSESGPFYEQYF
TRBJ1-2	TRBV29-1	CSVASRVGVYGYTF
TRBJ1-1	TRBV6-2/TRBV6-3	CASKSPMNTEAIF
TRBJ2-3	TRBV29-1	CSVEPPFLDAQYF
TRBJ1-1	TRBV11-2	CASSLDARQRNTEAFF
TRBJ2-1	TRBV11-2	CASLETDSYNEQFF
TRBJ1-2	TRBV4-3	CASSQDMAAYGYTF
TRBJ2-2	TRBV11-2	CASEGRSRTGELFF
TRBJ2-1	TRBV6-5	CASSPVSRGGGNEQFF
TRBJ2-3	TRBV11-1	CASSFGTGDMRYF